This T cell receptor (beta chain) was captured by sequencing in a study of blood T cell repertoires in COVID-19. Whole-study context: Material from acute and convalescent COVID-19 was sourced from the United States, Italy and Spain.

Clones were sequenced by immunoSEQ multiplex PCR, and TCRdb holds only the in-frame ones, with some missing. The sample has roughly 42,000 clones; 80% to 90% are singletons. Trimming removed 3 bases at V and 4 bases at J, with 13 bases between. Germline V gives CDR1 KGHSH, CDR2 LQKENI. The CDR3 spans 14 residues. Sequencing used peripheral blood. The sequence derives from a man in his thirties or forties with active or convalescent COVID-19. The chain couples TRBV18 to TRBJ2-7; maybe TRBD2 (6 bases). DNA for the CDR3: TGTGCCAGCTCACCCCCTTTCGGAGGGTACGAGCAGTACTTC. Encoded protein: CASSPPFGGYEQYF.